A selection of T cell receptor beta chains follows, all from one sample in a study of T-cell memory formation after mild COVID-19. One entry per CDR3 protein, called by TCRdb with MiXCR from the 5' RACE reads. This sample has around 250,000 distinct CDR3 sequences, with roughly 16% found just once. The sample comprised PBMCs or a T cell subset sorted from them (not recorded which). These receptors all stem from a man younger than 35 who had mild COVID-19 (a few samples of this study predate the infection). Cell type and time point are not known. CDR3s include the opening cysteine and the closing phenylalanine or tryptophan. D genes are given only for firm matches. Rows may omit the clone size; those that give it use once, few, many or a size class.

clone_size: -
d_call: TRBD2
j_call: TRBJ2-1
v_call: TRBV7-6
cdr3_aa: CASSLARGGYNEQFF
cdr3_nt: TGTGCCAGCAGCTTAGCGCGGGGGGGATACAATGAGCAGTTCTTC

clone_size: -
d_call: TRBD1
j_call: TRBJ1-2
v_call: TRBV28
cdr3_aa: CASSSPGTAYGYTF
cdr3_nt: TGTGCCAGCAGCTCGCCTGGGACAGCCTATGGCTACACCTTC

clone_size: once
d_call: -
j_call: TRBJ2-5
v_call: TRBV7-2
cdr3_aa: CASLRAGETQYF
cdr3_nt: TGTGCCAGCTTGAGGGCGGGGGAGACCCAGTACTTC

clone_size: few
d_call: -
j_call: TRBJ2-1
v_call: TRBV11-3
cdr3_aa: CASSSSDGAYNEQFF
cdr3_nt: TGTGCCAGCAGCTCATCGGACGGAGCCTACAATGAGCAGTTCTTC

clone_size: few
d_call: -
j_call: TRBJ1-2
v_call: TRBV29-1
cdr3_aa: CSVAGDYGYTF
cdr3_nt: TGCAGCGTTGCGGGAGATTATGGCTACACCTTC

clone_size: many
d_call: -
j_call: TRBJ2-3
v_call: TRBV7-8
cdr3_aa: CASSHRFGPSADTQYF
cdr3_nt: TGTGCCAGCAGCCACCGTTTCGGTCCGTCTGCAGATACGCAGTATTTT

clone_size: -
d_call: TRBD1
j_call: TRBJ2-7
v_call: TRBV11-2
cdr3_aa: CASSAYRGVYEQYF
cdr3_nt: TGTGCCAGCAGCGCATACAGGGGCGTCTACGAGCAGTACTTC

clone_size: many
d_call: -
j_call: TRBJ2-5
v_call: TRBV12-3/TRBV12-4
cdr3_aa: CASSPGQTIETQYF
cdr3_nt: TGTGCCAGTTCGCCGGGACAAACGATCGAGACCCAGTACTTC

clone_size: -
d_call: TRBD2
j_call: TRBJ2-3
v_call: TRBV27
cdr3_aa: CASSHGTSGGAVGGDTQYF
cdr3_nt: TGTGCCAGCAGCCACGGGACTAGCGGGGGGGCCGTCGGTGGGGATACGCAGTATTTT

clone_size: -
d_call: -
j_call: TRBJ2-7
v_call: TRBV7-9
cdr3_aa: CASSLGPGEQYF
cdr3_nt: TGTGCCAGCAGCTTAGGACCGGGGGAGCAGTACTTC

clone_size: many
d_call: -
j_call: TRBJ2-3
v_call: TRBV7-3
cdr3_aa: CASSLTAGPTDTQYF
cdr3_nt: TGTGCCAGCAGCTTAACTGCGGGGCCCACAGATACGCAGTATTTT

clone_size: few
d_call: -
j_call: TRBJ1-2
v_call: TRBV7-9
cdr3_aa: CASSLVLTNYGYTF
cdr3_nt: TGTGCCAGCAGCTTAGTTCTAACTAACTATGGCTACACCTTC

clone_size: few
d_call: TRBD1
j_call: TRBJ1-2
v_call: TRBV4-3
cdr3_aa: CASSQEGTVNYGYTF
cdr3_nt: TGCGCCAGCAGCCAAGAGGGGACAGTTAACTATGGCTACACCTTC

clone_size: -
d_call: -
j_call: TRBJ1-1
v_call: TRBV5-1
cdr3_aa: CASSLVIYSEEGTEAFF
cdr3_nt: TGCGCCAGCAGCTTAGTCATATACTCGGAGGAAGGCACTGAAGCTTTCTTT

clone_size: -
d_call: TRBD2
j_call: TRBJ2-7
v_call: TRBV7-2
cdr3_aa: CASSVTGGYEQYF
cdr3_nt: TGTGCCAGCAGTGTAACGGGGGGTTACGAGCAGTACTTC

clone_size: few
d_call: TRBD1
j_call: TRBJ2-2
v_call: TRBV6-2/TRBV6-3
cdr3_aa: CASSPDRDDTGELFF
cdr3_nt: TGTGCCAGCAGTCCGGACAGGGACGACACCGGGGAGCTGTTTTTT

clone_size: few
d_call: -
j_call: TRBJ2-7
v_call: TRBV9
cdr3_aa: CASSVAVNYEQYF
cdr3_nt: TGTGCCAGCAGCGTAGCGGTGAACTACGAGCAGTACTTC

clone_size: -
d_call: TRBD2
j_call: TRBJ2-7
v_call: TRBV4-3
cdr3_aa: CASSQEDAGGYEQYF
cdr3_nt: TGCGCCAGCAGCCAGGAAGATGCGGGGGGCTACGAGCAGTACTTC

clone_size: many
d_call: -
j_call: TRBJ2-5
v_call: TRBV4-2
cdr3_aa: CASSQVVQETQYF
cdr3_nt: TGTGCCAGCAGCCAAGTGGTGCAGGAGACCCAGTACTTC

clone_size: few
d_call: TRBD1
j_call: TRBJ2-7
v_call: TRBV6-5
cdr3_aa: CASSYLGTGGEQYF
cdr3_nt: TGTGCCAGCAGTTACCTCGGGACAGGGGGCGAGCAGTACTTC

clone_size: -
d_call: TRBD1
j_call: TRBJ2-1
v_call: TRBV20-1
cdr3_aa: CSAIPGQGVSEQFF
cdr3_nt: TGCAGTGCCATCCCGGGACAGGGAGTCAGTGAGCAGTTCTTC

clone_size: -
d_call: -
j_call: TRBJ1-2
v_call: TRBV7-8
cdr3_aa: CASSFGGMVQDYGYTF
cdr3_nt: TGTGCCAGCAGCTTCGGGGGCATGGTGCAGGATTATGGCTACACCTTC

clone_size: -
d_call: -
j_call: TRBJ2-1
v_call: TRBV29-1
cdr3_aa: CSVDGEGSSYNEQFF
cdr3_nt: TGCAGCGTTGATGGTGAGGGAAGCTCCTACAATGAGCAGTTCTTC

clone_size: -
d_call: TRBD1
j_call: TRBJ1-2
v_call: TRBV7-9
cdr3_aa: CASSLGTTGVGYGYTF
cdr3_nt: TGTGCCAGCAGCTTAGGGACGACAGGGGTGGGCTATGGCTACACCTTC

clone_size: -
d_call: -
j_call: TRBJ2-5
v_call: TRBV6-2/TRBV6-3
cdr3_aa: CASSYPELDTQETQYF
cdr3_nt: TGTGCCAGCAGTTACCCAGAGTTGGACACCCAAGAGACCCAGTACTTC

clone_size: few
d_call: -
j_call: TRBJ2-2
v_call: TRBV5-1
cdr3_aa: CASSYSRGTGELFF
cdr3_nt: TGCGCCAGCAGCTACTCCCGGGGAACCGGGGAGCTGTTTTTT

clone_size: -
d_call: TRBD2
j_call: TRBJ2-5
v_call: TRBV5-4
cdr3_aa: CASSLSAGAGETQYF
cdr3_nt: TGTGCCAGCAGCTTATCAGCGGGGGCGGGTGAGACCCAGTACTTC

clone_size: -
d_call: -
j_call: TRBJ2-1
v_call: TRBV20-1
cdr3_aa: CSATPDGSSYNEQFF
cdr3_nt: TGCAGTGCCACCCCGGACGGTAGCTCCTACAATGAGCAGTTCTTC

clone_size: -
d_call: TRBD1
j_call: TRBJ1-5
v_call: TRBV5-5
cdr3_aa: CASSRGTVSNQPQHF
cdr3_nt: TGTGCCAGCAGCCGCGGGACAGTTAGCAATCAGCCCCAGCATTTT

clone_size: -
d_call: -
j_call: TRBJ2-3
v_call: TRBV4-3
cdr3_aa: CASSLQIGSSTDTQYF
cdr3_nt: TGCGCCAGCAGCCTTCAGATAGGAAGTAGCACAGATACGCAGTATTTT

clone_size: few
d_call: -
j_call: TRBJ1-6
v_call: TRBV6-2/TRBV6-3
cdr3_aa: CASKFEQGNSPLHF
cdr3_nt: TGTGCCAGCAAGTTTGAACAGGGAAATTCACCCCTCCACTTT

clone_size: few
d_call: -
j_call: TRBJ2-1
v_call: TRBV7-6
cdr3_aa: CASSSWSYNEQFF
cdr3_nt: TGTGCCAGCAGCTCTTGGTCCTACAATGAGCAGTTCTTC

clone_size: -
d_call: -
j_call: TRBJ1-2
v_call: TRBV7-2
cdr3_aa: CASSLGGASYGYTF
cdr3_nt: TGTGCCAGCAGCTTAGGCGGAGCCTCATATGGCTACACCTTC

clone_size: few
d_call: -
j_call: TRBJ1-2
v_call: TRBV3-1
cdr3_aa: CASSQGATGVGNYGYTF
cdr3_nt: TGTGCCAGCAGCCAAGGGGCGACAGGAGTTGGTAACTATGGCTACACCTTC

clone_size: -
d_call: TRBD2
j_call: TRBJ2-3
v_call: TRBV11-2
cdr3_aa: CASRPSGGGLTDTQYF
cdr3_nt: TGTGCCAGCAGACCCTCTGGCGGGGGGCTCACGGATACGCAGTATTTT

clone_size: -
d_call: -
j_call: TRBJ1-5
v_call: TRBV19
cdr3_aa: CASTSFRGDDNQPQHF
cdr3_nt: TGTGCCAGTACTAGCTTTCGGGGGGATGACAATCAGCCCCAGCATTTT

clone_size: many
d_call: -
j_call: TRBJ1-4
v_call: TRBV2
cdr3_aa: CASGAGRYGEKLFF
cdr3_nt: TGTGCCAGCGGGGCAGGGAGATATGGTGAAAAACTGTTTTTT

clone_size: -
d_call: TRBD1
j_call: TRBJ1-1
v_call: TRBV11-2
cdr3_aa: CASSLRQGGLLAFF
cdr3_nt: TGTGCCAGCAGCTTACGACAGGGGGGACTGCTAGCTTTCTTT

clone_size: -
d_call: -
j_call: TRBJ2-3
v_call: TRBV5-1
cdr3_aa: CASSPGGSGTDTQYF
cdr3_nt: TGCGCCAGCAGCCCCGGAGGGTCCGGCACAGATACGCAGTATTTT

clone_size: -
d_call: -
j_call: TRBJ2-1
v_call: TRBV9
cdr3_aa: CASSPGGVGYNEQFF
cdr3_nt: TGTGCCAGCAGCCCAGGGGGGGTGGGTTACAATGAGCAGTTCTTC

clone_size: -
d_call: -
j_call: TRBJ2-2
v_call: TRBV11-2
cdr3_aa: CASSLPRRPETALSAGELFF
cdr3_nt: TGTGCCAGCAGTTTACCGAGACGGCCCGAGACCGCGCTGAGCGCCGGGGAGCTGTTTTTT

clone_size: -
d_call: TRBD2
j_call: TRBJ2-3
v_call: TRBV28
cdr3_aa: CASTDAGVHSTDTQYF
cdr3_nt: TGTGCCAGCACCGATGCGGGGGTCCATAGCACAGATACGCAGTATTTT

clone_size: few
d_call: -
j_call: TRBJ1-5
v_call: TRBV29-1
cdr3_aa: CSVVETDLNQPQHF
cdr3_nt: TGCAGCGTTGTAGAAACCGACCTCAATCAGCCCCAGCATTTT

clone_size: few
d_call: -
j_call: TRBJ1-1
v_call: TRBV25-1
cdr3_aa: CASSEAGDAEAFF
cdr3_nt: TGTGCCAGCAGTGAAGCAGGGGACGCTGAAGCTTTCTTT

clone_size: few
d_call: TRBD1
j_call: TRBJ1-2
v_call: TRBV15
cdr3_aa: CATSRANRGGYGYTF
cdr3_nt: TGTGCCACCAGCAGAGCCAACAGGGGAGGCTATGGCTACACCTTC

clone_size: few
d_call: -
j_call: TRBJ2-1
v_call: TRBV29-1
cdr3_aa: CSGQENNEQFF
cdr3_nt: TGCAGCGGACAGGAGAACAATGAGCAGTTCTTC

clone_size: -
d_call: -
j_call: TRBJ2-1
v_call: TRBV12-3/TRBV12-4
cdr3_aa: CASRYSYNEQFF
cdr3_nt: TGTGCCAGCAGATATTCCTACAATGAGCAGTTCTTC